These 17 T cell receptor beta chains came from one sample sequenced in a study of T cell responses to AZD1222 COVID-19 vaccine. The data were produced by immunoSEQ multiplex PCR, yet TCRdb's version contains in-frame clones alone and is incomplete. The sample has tens of thousands of clones, over 75% seen once. Sequenced material: peripheral blood, taken 28 days after the second AZD1222 dose. The receptors stem from an adult who received the AZD1222 COVID-19 vaccine.

The rearrangement joins TRBV9 to TRBJ1-3; D not certain. Trimming removed 4 bases from V and 1 base from J, with 12 bases in between. CDR1 is SGDLS, CDR2 YYNGEE, per germline. The CDR3 is 15 residues long. The CDR3 loop reads CASSPGRRSGNTIYF. The CDR3 bases are TGTGCCAGCAGCCCCGGCCGACGTTCTGGAAACACCATATATTTT.

As DNA, the CDR3 is TGTGCCAGCAGCCAGCTCGTGGGAGGCCCCCAGCATTTT. It encodes CASSQLVGGPQHF. The chain combines TRBV14 with TRBJ1-5, with unresolved D. The V and J ends lost 3 bases and 10 bases respectively, with 13 bases between them. CDR3 length equals 13 residues. The germline V gene has CDR1 SGHDN and CDR2 FVKESK.

V usage is TRBV6-5 and J usage is TRBJ2-4, with D uncertain. Germline V gene data show CDR1 as MNHEY and CDR2 as SVGAGI. The CDR3 runs 11 residues. V lost 0 bases, J lost 10 bases, and 4 bases lay in between. The CDR3 spells CASSYSGIQYF. DNA for the CDR3: TGTGCCAGCAGTTACTCAGGAATTCAGTACTTC.

This chain joins TRBV19 and TRBJ1-2; no reliable D call. CDR3 length: 16 residues. Trimming took off 1 base at V and 2 bases at J, with 14 bases between the two ends. The germline V gene has CDR1 LNHDA and CDR2 SQIVND (reference sequence). In DNA, the CDR3 is TGTGCCAGTAGTATAGCCCCCTCGACAAAGAACTATGGCTACACCTTC. Translating gives CASSIAPSTKNYGYTF.

The J gene is TRBJ2-3, the V gene TRBV7-3; 13 nucleotides line up with TRBD2. J gave up 4 bases and V 5 bases, and 6 bases lay outside the gene matches. The CDR3 has 16 amino acids. Germline CDR1 and CDR2: SGHTA and FQGTGA. In DNA form, the CDR3 reads TGTGCCAGCAGCCACGGACTAGCGGGAGAAGCAGATACGCAGTATTTT. Encoded protein: CASSHGLAGEADTQYF. The full variable domain, completed using reference TRBV7-3 and TRBJ2-3, is GAGVSQTPSNKVTEKGKYVELRCDPISGHTALYWYRQSLGQGPEFLIYFQGTGAADDSGLPNDRFFAVRPEGSVSTLKIQRTERGDSAVYLCASSHGLAGEADTQYFGPGTRLTVL.

This chain connects TRBV28 to TRBJ2-7; D is unclear. The CDR3 consists of 13 residues. Per germline, CDR1 MDHEN and CDR2 SYDVKM. Deletions cut 3 bases from V and 0 bases from J, with 6 bases between. CDR3 DNA: TGTGCCAGCAGTTTCGGCAGCTCCTACGAGCAGTACTTC. It is translated as CASSFGSSYEQYF.

The rearrangement links TRBV27 to TRBJ1-4; maybe TRBD1 (5 bases). The V and J ends lost 3 bases and 6 bases respectively, with 26 bases between them. The CDR3 has 19 amino acids. CDR1 and CDR2 from the germline V gene are MNHEY and SMNVEV (reference sequence). CDR3 amino acids: CASSLVGLGLAKVHEKLFF. In DNA, the CDR3 is TGTGCCAGCAGTTTGGTAGGATTGGGACTCGCGAAGGTGCATGAAAAACTGTTTTTT.

The rearrangement uses TRBV28 and TRBJ1-2, with 7 bases lining up with TRBD1. Trimming removed 0 bases from V and 5 bases from J; junction bases left unmatched: 3. Germline CDR1 MDHEN, CDR2 SYDVKM. The CDR3 has 14 residues. The CDR3 nucleotides read TGTGCCAGCAGTTTATGGGACAGGTTATATGGCTACACCTTC. Its protein is CASSLWDRLYGYTF.

This clone came up a few times. The V call is TRBV3-1 (or the pseudogene TRBV3-2), the J call TRBJ1-6, with 7 bases that match TRBD1. V dropped 1 base and J dropped 9; count of bases not matched to a gene: 0. CDR3 length equals 13 residues. Germline values: CDR1 LGHDT, CDR2 YNNKEL (reference sequence). CDR3 sequence reads: CASSQGQGSPLHF. The CDR3 DNA reads as TGTGCCAGCAGCCAAGGACAGGGTTCACCCCTCCACTTT.

This clone was counted only a few times. The chain combines TRBV13 with TRBJ2-1, with D uncertain. This CDR3 has 13 residues. V gave up 6 bases and J gave up 3 bases, with 9 bases separating them. The germline V gene has CDR1 PRHDT and CDR2 FYEKMQ (reference sequence). CDR3 loop: CASSSPDYNEQFF. CDR3 nucleotides: TGTGCCAGCAGTTCCCCCGACTACAATGAGCAGTTCTTC.

The chain carries TRBV29-1 and TRBJ1-5, with a tentative D call TRBD1 (6 bases). Trimming removed 6 bases from V and 7 bases from J, with 19 bases in between. Germline CDR1 SQVTM, CDR2 ANQGSEA. The CDR3 totals 14 residues. The CDR3 sequence: CSVLEPGVGQPQHF. CDR3 in DNA: TGCAGCGTCCTTGAACCAGGGGTTGGACAGCCCCAGCATTTT.

The genes are TRBV7-9 and TRBJ1-2, with a tentative D call TRBD1 (5 bases). Deletions cut 3 bases from V and 4 bases from J, with 12 bases between. Germline CDR1 and CDR2: SEHNR and FQNEAQ (reference sequence). CDR3 length: 14 residues. The CDR3 DNA reads TGTGCCAGCAGCTTCGGCAGGGAAGGCTATGGCTACACCTTC. Translating it yields CASSFGREGYGYTF.

The chain employs TRBV14 and TRBJ2-5; perhaps TRBD2 as D (6 bases). Germline V gene data show CDR1 as SGHDN and CDR2 as FVKESK. With 4 bases removed from V and 7 bases from J, the gap between germline ends came to 16 bases. The CDR3 is 14 residues long. CDR3 nucleotide sequence: TGTGCCAGCAGCCCACTGGAGGGCCCTAGGACCCAGTACTTC. Protein sequence: CASSPLEGPRTQYF.

The chain uses TRBV19 and TRBJ1-2; TRBD1 agrees at 7 bases. Per the germline V gene, CDR1 is LNHDA and CDR2 is SQIVND (reference sequence). The CDR3 has 14 residues. V shed 4 bases and J 3 bases; nucleotides not matched to a gene: 5. The CDR3 protein is CASSTTGTDYGYTF. Here the CDR3 DNA reads TGTGCCAGTAGTACAACCGGGACAGACTATGGCTACACCTTC.

The V call is TRBV12-2, the J call TRBJ2-1; the listed D gene, TRBD2, was not tested against the DNA. TRBV12-2 is noted as a pseudogene. The CDR3 runs 18 residues. CDR3 region: CASRWGTSGRGADNEQFF. Here the CDR3 DNA reads TGTGCAAGTCGCTGGGGGACTAGCGGGCGTGGGGCGGACAATGAGCAGTTCTTC.

To note about this clone: Other nucleotide sequences from this sample produce the same CDR3. V gene TRBV11-2 combines with J gene TRBJ1-1; D is uncertain. There are 15 residues in the CDR3. V gave up 1 base and J gave up 0 bases, with 9 bases separating them. Germline CDR1 is SGHAT and CDR2 is FQNNGV. The CDR3 is CASSLALGVNTEAFF. DNA of the CDR3: TGTGCCAGCAGCTTAGCGTTGGGAGTGAACACTGAAGCTTTCTTT.

The gene calls are TRBV9 and TRBJ2-1, with D perhaps TRBD2 (6 bases). The CDR3 length is 18 residues. Germline values: CDR1 SGDLS, CDR2 YYNGEE. Trimming left V 1 base short and J 1 base short, with 18 bases between. The CDR3 region is CASSVNPTSAGSYNEQFF. Here the CDR3 DNA reads TGTGCCAGCAGCGTAAATCCGACTAGTGCGGGATCCTACAATGAGCAGTTCTTC.